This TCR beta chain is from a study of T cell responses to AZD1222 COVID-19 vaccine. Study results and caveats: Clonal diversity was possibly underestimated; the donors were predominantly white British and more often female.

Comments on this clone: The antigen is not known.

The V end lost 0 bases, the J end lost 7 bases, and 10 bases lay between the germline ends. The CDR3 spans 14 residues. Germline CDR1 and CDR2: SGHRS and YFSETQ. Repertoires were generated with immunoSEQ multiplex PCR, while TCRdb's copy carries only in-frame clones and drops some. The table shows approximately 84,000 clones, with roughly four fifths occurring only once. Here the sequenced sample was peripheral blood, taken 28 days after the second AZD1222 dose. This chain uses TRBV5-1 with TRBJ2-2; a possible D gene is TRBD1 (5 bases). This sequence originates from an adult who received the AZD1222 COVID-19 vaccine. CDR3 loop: CASSLEGRDGELFF. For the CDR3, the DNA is TGCGCCAGCAGCTTGGAAGGCAGGGACGGGGAGCTGTTTTTT.